This T cell receptor beta chain was identified during a study of cytomegalovirus exposure and HLA in healthy donors. Healthy bone marrow donors supplied every sample. Researchers ran the PCR with 60 Vbeta and 13 Jbeta primers. Sequenced by immunoSEQ multiplex PCR; TCRdb stores in-frame clones only, minus some. The table lists 55,000 or so clones, approximately 73% of them singletons. Trimming cost V 5 bases and J 1 base, with 8 bases left between them. CDR1 is SEHNR and CDR2 is FQNEAQ in the germline V gene (reference sequence). The CDR3 is 13 residues long. This sequence originates from a man younger than 35 in good health and CMV-seronegative. The sequencing input was PBMCs. This chain connects TRBV7-9 to TRBJ1-1; D may be TRBD1 (5 bases). CDR3 in DNA: TGTGCCAGCAGCCGGGACTCGAACACTGAAGCTTTCTTT. It yields the protein CASSRDSNTEAFF.